The rows below give T cell receptor beta chains drawn from one sample of a study of technical replicates of blood from a handful of donors. Here immunoSEQ multiplex PCR was the method, and the copy in TCRdb shows in-frame clones only, minus some. This sample carries about 88,000 clones, roughly 94% of them seen once, and the ten largest clones take more than 0.3%. The sequenced sample was T cells isolated from PBMCs. These TCRs come from a human donor in good health. CDR3s include the opening cysteine and the closing phenylalanine or tryptophan. The D gene is left open where the match is weak. Size values are once, few and many counts, or a class for expanded clones, and some rows have none.

>-|TRBV2|-|TRBJ1-1
CASSDTYTEAFF
TGTGCCAGCAGTGACACTTACACTGAAGCTTTCTTT
>TRBD2|TRBV6-4|-|TRBJ2-1
CASSDWTSGSGNEQFF
TGTGCCAGCAGTGACTGGACTAGCGGGAGTGGTAATGAGCAGTTCTTC
>-|TRBV14|-|TRBJ1-2
CASSQFSSIKYGYTF
TGTGCCAGCAGCCAATTCTCGAGTATTAAGTATGGCTACACCTTC
>-|TRBV27|-|TRBJ2-5
CASSLSLLDNKETQYF
TGTGCCAGCAGTTTATCCCTTCTGGACAACAAAGAGACCCAGTACTTC
>-|TRBV19|-|TRBJ1-4
CASSSGPATNEKLFF
TGTGCCAGTAGTAGTGGCCCAGCAACTAATGAAAAACTGTTTTTT
>-|TRBV6-6|-|TRBJ2-7
CASSYSRHEQYF
TGTGCCAGCAGTTACAGCAGGCACGAGCAGTACTTC
>-|TRBV19|-|TRBJ1-1
CATVRGMNTEAFF
TGTGCTACAGTCAGGGGCATGAACACTGAAGCTTTCTTT
>TRBD1|TRBV4-1|-|TRBJ2-7
CASSQDRGQEREQYF
TGCGCCAGCAGCCAAGATAGGGGACAGGAGCGCGAGCAGTACTTC
>TRBD1|TRBV5-1|-|TRBJ2-7
CASSKHTGTGDYEQYF
TGCGCCAGCAGCAAGCACACCGGGACAGGCGACTACGAGCAGTACTTC
>-|TRBV6-6|once|TRBJ1-4
CASSYAGVNEKLFF
TGTGCCAGCAGTTACGCAGGGGTCAATGAAAAACTGTTTTTT
>TRBD2|TRBV11-2|-|TRBJ2-1
CASSSPREGKNEQFF
TGTGCCAGCAGCTCCCCCCGGGAGGGCAAAAATGAGCAGTTCTTC
>TRBD2|TRBV19|-|TRBJ2-3
CASSIAAGSTDTQYF
TGTGCCAGTAGTATAGCAGCGGGGAGCACAGATACGCAGTATTTT
>TRBD1|TRBV9|-|TRBJ1-4
CASRGTGSEKLFF
TGTGCCAGCAGAGGGACAGGTAGCGAAAAACTGTTTTTT
>-|TRBV6-1|-|TRBJ1-6
CASSEARTVNSPLHF
TGTGCCAGCAGTGAAGCGAGAACAGTAAATTCACCCCTCCACTTT
>-|TRBV11-2|once|TRBJ1-1
CASSLYRSNTEAFF
TGTGCCAGCAGCTTATACAGGTCAAACACTGAAGCTTTCTTT
>-|TRBV7-3|-|TRBJ2-3
CASSVDSTDTQYF
TGTGCCAGCAGCGTTGACTCCACAGATACGCAGTATTTT
>-|TRBV5-1|-|TRBJ2-7
CASSLSSGYEQYF
TGCGCCAGCAGCTTGTCCAGCGGGTACGAGCAGTACTTC
>-|TRBV11-2|few|TRBJ1-2
CASSSPRQGISYGYTF
TGTGCCAGCAGCTCCCCCAGGCAGGGGATTTCCTATGGCTACACCTTC
>TRBD2|TRBV19|-|TRBJ2-7
CASSDLAGGYYEQYF
TGTGCCAGTAGTGATTTAGCGGGAGGATACTACGAGCAGTACTTC
>-|TRBV11-1|once|TRBJ2-4
CASSLEGVNIQYF
TGTGCCAGCAGCTTAGAGGGGGTAAACATTCAGTACTTC
>TRBD2|TRBV6-5|-|TRBJ2-1
CASSYSWGGYNEQFF
TGTGCCAGCAGTTACTCGTGGGGGGGGTACAATGAGCAGTTCTTC
>TRBD2|TRBV25-1|-|TRBJ2-3
CASSETSGVGADTQYF
TGTGCCAGCAGTGAGACTAGCGGTGTTGGCGCAGATACGCAGTATTTT
>-|TRBV6-5|-|TRBJ2-5
CASSYATGERVETQYF
TGTGCCAGCAGTTACGCAACGGGAGAACGGGTAGAGACCCAGTACTTC
>-|TRBV27|-|TRBJ2-3
CASSPLTGSADTQYF
TGTGCCAGCAGTCCGCTCACAGGGAGCGCAGATACGCAGTATTTT